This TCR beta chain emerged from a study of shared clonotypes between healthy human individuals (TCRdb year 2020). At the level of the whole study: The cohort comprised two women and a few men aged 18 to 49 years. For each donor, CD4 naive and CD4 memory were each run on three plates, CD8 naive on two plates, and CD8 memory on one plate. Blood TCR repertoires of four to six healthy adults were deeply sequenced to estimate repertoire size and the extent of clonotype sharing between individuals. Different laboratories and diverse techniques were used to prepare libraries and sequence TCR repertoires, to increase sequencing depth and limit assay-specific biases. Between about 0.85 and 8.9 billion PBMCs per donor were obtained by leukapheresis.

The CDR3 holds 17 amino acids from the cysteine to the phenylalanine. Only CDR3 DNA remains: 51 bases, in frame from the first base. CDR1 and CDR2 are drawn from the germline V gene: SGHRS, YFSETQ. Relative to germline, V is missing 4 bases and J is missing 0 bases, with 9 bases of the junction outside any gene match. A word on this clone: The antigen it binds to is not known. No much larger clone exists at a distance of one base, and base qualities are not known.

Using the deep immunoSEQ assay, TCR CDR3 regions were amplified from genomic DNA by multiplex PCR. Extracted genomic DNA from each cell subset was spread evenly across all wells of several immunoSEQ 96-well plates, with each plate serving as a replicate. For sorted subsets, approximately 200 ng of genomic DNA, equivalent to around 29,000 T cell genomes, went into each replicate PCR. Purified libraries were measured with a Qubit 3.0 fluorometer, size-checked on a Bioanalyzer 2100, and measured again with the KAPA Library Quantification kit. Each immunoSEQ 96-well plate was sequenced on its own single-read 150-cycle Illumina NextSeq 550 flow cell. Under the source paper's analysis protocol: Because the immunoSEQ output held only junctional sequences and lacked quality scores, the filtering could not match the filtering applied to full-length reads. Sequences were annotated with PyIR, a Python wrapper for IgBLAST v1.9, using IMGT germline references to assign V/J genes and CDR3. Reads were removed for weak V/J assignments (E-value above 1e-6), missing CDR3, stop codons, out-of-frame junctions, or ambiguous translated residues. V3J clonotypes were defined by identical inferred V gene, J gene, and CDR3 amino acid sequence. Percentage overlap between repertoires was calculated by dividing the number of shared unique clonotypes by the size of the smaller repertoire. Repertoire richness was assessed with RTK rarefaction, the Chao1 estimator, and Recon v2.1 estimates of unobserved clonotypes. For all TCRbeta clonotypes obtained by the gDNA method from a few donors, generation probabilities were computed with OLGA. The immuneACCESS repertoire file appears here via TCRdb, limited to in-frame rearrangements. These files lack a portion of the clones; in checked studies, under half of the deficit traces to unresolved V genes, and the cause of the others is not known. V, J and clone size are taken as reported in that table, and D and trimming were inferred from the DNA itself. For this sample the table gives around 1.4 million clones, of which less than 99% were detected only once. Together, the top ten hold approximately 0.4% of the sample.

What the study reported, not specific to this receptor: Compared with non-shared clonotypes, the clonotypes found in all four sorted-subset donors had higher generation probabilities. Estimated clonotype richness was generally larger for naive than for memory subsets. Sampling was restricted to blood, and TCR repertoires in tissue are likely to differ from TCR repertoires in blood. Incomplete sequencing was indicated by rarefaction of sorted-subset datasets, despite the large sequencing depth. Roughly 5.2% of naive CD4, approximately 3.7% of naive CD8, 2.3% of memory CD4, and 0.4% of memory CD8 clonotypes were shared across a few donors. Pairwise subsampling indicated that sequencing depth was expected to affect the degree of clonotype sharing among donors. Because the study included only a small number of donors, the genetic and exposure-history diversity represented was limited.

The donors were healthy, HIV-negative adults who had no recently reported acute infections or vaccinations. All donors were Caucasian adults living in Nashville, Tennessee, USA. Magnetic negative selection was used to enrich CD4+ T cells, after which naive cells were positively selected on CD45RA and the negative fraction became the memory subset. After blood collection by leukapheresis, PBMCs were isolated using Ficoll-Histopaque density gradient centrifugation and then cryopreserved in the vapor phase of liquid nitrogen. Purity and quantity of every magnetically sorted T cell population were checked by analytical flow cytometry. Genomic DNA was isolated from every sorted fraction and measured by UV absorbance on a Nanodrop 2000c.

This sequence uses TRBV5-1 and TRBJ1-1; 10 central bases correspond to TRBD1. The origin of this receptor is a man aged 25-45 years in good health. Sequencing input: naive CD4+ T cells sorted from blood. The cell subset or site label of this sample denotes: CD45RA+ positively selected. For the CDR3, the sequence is CASSPGQGVTMNTEAFF. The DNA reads TGCGCCAGCAGCCCAGGACAGGGGGTGACTATGAACACTGAAGCTTTCTTT.